This entry lists 32 T cell receptor beta chains sequenced from one sample in a study of T cells after posttransplantation cyclophosphamide. The protocol was immunoSEQ multiplex PCR, while the TCRdb copy is restricted to in-frame clones and leaves out a portion. The sample lists about 31,000 clones, roughly 90% seen once, with around 0.1% in the top ten. Cells defined as naive were viable CD3+CD4+ or CD3+CD8+ and CCR7+CD45RA+CD45RO-CD95-CD27+CD28+. Sample: naive CD4+ T cells sorted from blood. The receptor set was obtained from a man aged 25 to 40 in good health and a related stem cell transplant donor.

The genes are TRBV6-5 and TRBJ2-3; perhaps TRBD1 as D (5 bases). The length of the CDR3 is 15 residues. Germline CDR1 MNHEY, CDR2 SVGAGI. Between the trimmed V and J ends, which lost 2 bases and 4 bases, there was a span of 13 bases. The CDR3 region is CASSYRTGPPDTQYF. Here the CDR3 DNA reads TGTGCCAGCAGTTACCGCACAGGCCCCCCAGATACGCAGTATTTT.

The chain is built from TRBV10-3 and TRBJ2-1; a possible D gene is TRBD2 (6 bases). The germline gives CDR1 ENHRY, CDR2 SYGVKD. V was trimmed by 3 bases and J by 6 bases, leaving 9 bases between them. The CDR3 length is 13 residues. CDR3 in amino acids: CAISDRRVNEQFF. The DNA for the CDR3 is TGTGCCATCAGTGACCGGAGGGTCAATGAGCAGTTCTTC.

CDR3 amino acids: CASSLGQGAFYGYTF. The CDR3 region has the DNA TGCGCCAGCAGCTTGGGACAGGGGGCTTTCTATGGCTACACCTTC. The gene calls are TRBV5-1 and TRBJ1-2; 10 bases line up with TRBD1. The germline gives CDR1 SGHRS, CDR2 YFSETQ. V gave up 0 bases and J gave up 4 bases; unmatched junction bases: 3. The CDR3 runs 15 residues.

This sequence joins TRBV28 and TRBJ2-2; D perhaps matches TRBD1 (5 bases). Germline V gene data show CDR1 as MDHEN and CDR2 as SYDVKM. V lost 4 bases to trimming and J lost 6 bases, with 18 bases between them. This CDR3 contains 16 residues. The CDR3 DNA follows: TGTGCCAGCAGTTCTCAGGGTGGGGTGGGCCCCGGGGAGCTGTTTTTT. It encodes CASSSQGGVGPGELFF.

This clone was seen once. This chain joins TRBV7-2 and TRBJ1-6; a weak D match, TRBD1 (5 bases). The germline V gene encodes CDR1 SGHTA and CDR2 FQGNSA. The CDR3 consists of 17 residues. With 0 bases removed from V and 7 bases from J, the gap between germline ends came to 16 bases. The CDR3 spells CASSLAFSRAGNSPLHF. Here the CDR3 DNA reads TGTGCCAGCAGCTTAGCTTTCTCCAGGGCTGGGAATTCACCCCTCCACTTT.

The chain has TRBV18 and TRBJ2-1; 9 bases map to TRBD2. The CDR3 consists of 17 residues. Per the germline V gene, CDR1 is KGHSH and CDR2 is LQKENI. V gave up 1 base and J gave up 2 bases; unmatched junction bases: 6. DNA for the CDR3: TGTGCCAGCTCACCACGAATTCAGCGGGGGGCCTACAATGAGCAGTTCTTC. Translated, it gives CASSPRIQRGAYNEQFF.

The rearrangement links TRBV6-6 to TRBJ2-7; TRBD1 agrees at 9 bases. The J segment lost 3 bases and the V segment lost 0 bases, leaving 3 bases of the junction unmatched. The CDR3 sequence is 15 residues long. The germline V gene encodes CDR1 MNHNY and CDR2 SVGAGI (reference sequence). This CDR3 is CASSYSQDRGYEQYF. CDR3 nucleotide sequence: TGTGCCAGCAGTTACTCGCAGGACAGGGGCTACGAGCAGTACTTC.

The genes are TRBV5-4 and TRBJ1-1; 8 bases are a match to TRBD1. CDR3 size: 16 residues. From germline, CDR1 is SGHNT and CDR2 YYREEE (reference sequence). The V segment lost 6 bases and the J segment 5 bases; nucleotides outside the gene matches: 15. The CDR3 sequence is CASNLNLAGGETEAFF. The DNA for the CDR3 is TGTGCCAGCAACCTCAACCTGGCAGGGGGCGAGACTGAAGCTTTCTTT. Together with reference TRBV5-4 and TRBJ1-1, the CDR3 gives the full variable domain: ETGVTQSPTHLIKTRGQQVTLRCSSQSGHNTVSWYQQALGQGPQFIFQYYREEENGRGNFPPRFSGLQFPNYSSELNVNALELDDSALYLCASNLNLAGGETEAFFGQGTRLTVV.

The chain joins TRBV6-5 to TRBJ2-2, with D maybe TRBD2 (5 bases). The CDR3 extends over 15 amino acids. Germline V lookup: CDR1 MNHEY, CDR2 SVGAGI. Deletions cut 6 bases from V and 1 base from J, with 12 bases between. The CDR3 spells CASSRPGWNTGELFF. DNA of the CDR3: TGTGCCAGCAGCCGCCCGGGGTGGAACACCGGGGAGCTGTTTTTT.

This rearrangement joins TRBV21-1 to TRBJ2-3; the table's D call TRBD1 went unverified against the DNA. TRBV21-1 is a recognized pseudogene. This CDR3 contains 15 residues. This chain's CDR3 is CASSPMCQGEDTQYF. The CDR3 bases are TGTGCCAGCAGCCCTATGTGTCAGGGCGAAGATACGCAGTATTTT.

The rearrangement links TRBV15 to TRBJ1-1; TRBD1 matches at 9 bases. CDR3 length: 15 amino acids. Germline CDR1 and CDR2: LNHNV and YYDKDF (reference sequence). After removal of 1 base from V and 5 bases from J, the junction contained 5 bases not matched to a gene. CDR3 coding DNA: TGTGCCACCAGCAGAGCACAGGGGGCAGGAACTGAAGCTTTCTTT. Protein: CATSRAQGAGTEAFF.

The chain has TRBV19 and TRBJ1-5; 8 bases map to TRBD1. The trim removed 5 bases at V and 4 bases at J, leaving 7 bases unmatched. The CDR3 has 15 residues. Germline lookup yields CDR1 LNHDA and CDR2 SQIVND (reference sequence). The CDR3 is CASSWGTGANQPQHF. CDR3 DNA sequence: TGTGCCAGTAGTTGGGGGACAGGCGCAAATCAGCCCCAGCATTTT.

The chain couples TRBV7-9 to TRBJ1-2, with D uncertain. V dropped 4 bases and J dropped 8 bases, with 8 bases sitting between them. This CDR3 comprises 11 residues. CDR1 is SEHNR and CDR2 is FQNEAQ in the germline V gene (reference sequence). In DNA, the CDR3 is TGTGCCAGCAGCTCCACGGTGGGCTACACCTTC. It codes for CASSSTVGYTF.

This rearrangement joins TRBV7-8 to TRBJ2-1; 7 positions agree with TRBD1. Germline assignment: CDR1 SGHVS and CDR2 FQNEAQ. The CDR3 has 13 residues. Losses at the gene ends were 4 bases for V and 7 bases for J; bases not matched to a gene: 4. CDR3 region: CASSSRQGNEQFF. CDR3 bases: TGTGCCAGCAGCTCGAGACAGGGAAATGAGCAGTTCTTC.

The genes are TRBV18 and TRBJ2-7; D call uncertain. This CDR3 region has 14 residues. Germline CDR1 reads KGHSH; CDR2 reads LQKENI. Trimming left V 3 bases short and J 4 bases short, with 13 bases between. The CDR3: CASSPPSVGYEQYF. The CDR3 bases are TGTGCCAGCTCACCTCCTTCCGTCGGGTACGAGCAGTACTTC.

This chain links TRBV19 with TRBJ2-2; 7 bases map to TRBD1. V lost 6 bases to trimming and J lost 6 bases; unmatched junction nucleotides: 10. Germline lookup yields CDR1 LNHDA and CDR2 SQIVND (reference sequence). The CDR3 loop spans 15 amino acids. The CDR3 protein is CASRPTGLDSGELFF. CDR3 sequence (DNA): TGTGCCAGTAGACCGACAGGGTTGGATTCCGGGGAGCTGTTTTTT.

The rearrangement joins TRBV7-9 to TRBJ2-2, with D possibly matching TRBD1 (6 bases). The CDR3 totals 15 residues. Germline assignment: CDR1 SEHNR and CDR2 FQNEAQ (reference sequence). The V gene lost 5 bases and the J gene lost 0 bases, with 10 bases spanning the gap. The CDR3 nucleotides are TGTGCCAGCAGCCCTTGGACAGCGAACACCGGGGAGCTGTTTTTT. Encoded protein: CASSPWTANTGELFF.

This chain joins TRBV29-1 and TRBJ1-4, with a possible D match to TRBD1 (5 bases). The CDR3 is 14 amino acids. Deletions cut 5 bases from V and 7 bases from J, with 17 bases between. CDR1 SQVTM and CDR2 ANQGSEA come from the germline V gene. The CDR3 region has the DNA TGCAGCGTTCTCGTTGGGGGGACGCCTGAAAAACTGTTTTTT. Its protein is CSVLVGGTPEKLFF.

The chain employs TRBV5-1 and TRBJ1-1; TRBD1 might be the D (5 bases). Per the germline V gene, CDR1 is SGHRS and CDR2 is YFSETQ. The V and J ends lost 2 bases and 4 bases respectively, with 9 bases between them. This CDR3 is built from 13 residues. The chain's CDR3 is CASSLMGPTEAFF. CDR3 DNA sequence: TGCGCCAGCAGCTTAATGGGGCCCACTGAAGCTTTCTTT. Full variable domain (missing parts from reference TRBV5-1 and TRBJ1-1): KAGVTQTPRYLIKTRGQQVTLSCSPISGHRSVSWYQQTPGQGLQFLFEYFSETQRNKGNFPGRFSGRQFSNSRSEMNVSTLELGDSALYLCASSLMGPTEAFFGQGTRLTVV.

V gene TRBV7-9 combines with J gene TRBJ2-2, with D possibly TRBD2 on 6 matching bases. The CDR3 has 13 residues. V dropped 10 bases and J dropped 5 bases, with 14 bases sitting between them. The germline V gene encodes CDR1 SEHNR and CDR2 FQNEAQ (reference sequence). For the CDR3, the DNA is TGTGCCACCCCCGGGACTTCAACCGGGGAGCTGTTTTTT. Translated, it gives CATPGTSTGELFF.

The chain joins TRBV19 to TRBJ2-1, with 8 bases matching TRBD1. V lost 3 bases to trimming and J lost 5 bases; unmatched junction nucleotides: 9. Germline values: CDR1 LNHDA, CDR2 SQIVND (reference sequence). The CDR3 loop spans 16 amino acids. The CDR3: CASSMGQDRVHNEQFF. CDR3 bases: TGTGCCAGTAGTATGGGTCAGGACAGGGTGCACAATGAGCAGTTCTTC.

The J gene is TRBJ1-5, the V gene TRBV18; 11 nucleotides align to TRBD1. The length of the CDR3 is 15 residues. Germline V gene lookup returns CDR1 KGHSH and CDR2 LQKENI. The junction had 6 bases not matched to a gene; V was cut back by 4 bases and J by 7 bases. CDR3 in amino acids: CASSLGTGGLQPQHF. CDR3 DNA: TGTGCCAGCTCACTTGGGACAGGGGGTTTACAGCCCCAGCATTTT.

The chain couples TRBV18 to TRBJ2-5; D is possibly TRBD2 (6 bases). From germline, CDR1 is KGHSH and CDR2 LQKENI. The length of the CDR3 is 16 residues. Trimming stripped 3 bases from V and 5 bases from J, with 19 bases between. CDR3 sequence (DNA): TGTGCCAGCTCACCTGAATGGGACTCCCCCAAGGAGACCCAGTACTTC. Amino acids: CASSPEWDSPKETQYF.

The J gene is TRBJ1-2, the V gene TRBV18; possibly TRBD1 for D (6 bases). CDR3 length: 14 residues. Germline values: CDR1 KGHSH, CDR2 LQKENI. V was cut by 4 bases and J by 4 bases, with 13 bases left in between. The CDR3 DNA sequence: TGTGCCAGCTCACAGAATACAGGGTCCTATGGCTACACCTTC. It encodes CASSQNTGSYGYTF.

In regard to this clone: One end of the junction does not line up with germline, which may come from a read error. CDR3: CASGERTSGGSGETQYF. As DNA, the CDR3 is TGTGCCAGCGGTGAACGGACTAGCGGGGGGAGCGGGGAGACCCAGTACTTC. The chain carries TRBV2 and TRBJ2-5; 14 positions match TRBD2. This CDR3 has 17 amino acids. Looked up from germline, CDR1 is SNHLY and CDR2 is FYNNEI.

V usage is TRBV28 and J usage is TRBJ1-2, with D possibly matching TRBD1 (5 bases). This CDR3 comprises 14 residues. V lost 4 bases to trimming and J lost 7 bases, with 16 bases between them. Germline V gene sequence: CDR1 MDHEN, CDR2 SYDVKM. CDR3 DNA: TGTGCCAGCAGTTGGGGCAGGGCCTCAGGTGGCTACACCTTC. Translating it yields CASSWGRASGGYTF.

The rearrangement links TRBV5-1 to TRBJ2-7, with D possibly TRBD2 on 7 matching bases. Germline CDR1 is SGHRS and CDR2 is YFSETQ. The CDR3 runs 14 residues. V was clipped by 2 bases and J by 7 bases, with 16 bases between them. In nucleotides, the CDR3 is TGCGCCAGCAGCTTATTTCGGGGGGCGGGGGAGCAGTACTTC. Amino acid sequence: CASSLFRGAGEQYF.

The chain recombines TRBV10-3 with TRBJ2-5; possible D gene TRBD1, 6 bases. CDR3 size: 13 residues. In germline, CDR1 is ENHRY, CDR2 SYGVKD. V shed 8 bases and J shed 4 bases, with 14 bases lying between them. CDR3 residues: CAISGVGRETQYF. In DNA form, the CDR3 reads TGTGCCATCTCAGGGGTGGGACGAGAGACCCAGTACTTC.

The chain joins TRBV11-2 to TRBJ2-2; tentatively, D is TRBD2 (5 bases). This CDR3 contains 15 residues. Germline lookup yields CDR1 SGHAT and CDR2 FQNNGV. Trimming took off 5 bases at V and 2 bases at J, with 12 bases between the two ends. The CDR3 nucleotides read TGTGCCAGCAGCCTCGGGATCCCCAACACCGGGGAGCTGTTTTTT. Protein sequence: CASSLGIPNTGELFF.

The CDR3 here is CASSIGDIGTDTQYF. The CDR3 nucleotides read TGTGCCAGCAGCATAGGGGACATTGGCACAGATACGCAGTATTTT. The chain links TRBV11-2 to TRBJ2-3, with D perhaps TRBD1 (6 bases). V was clipped by 5 bases and J by 1 base, with 13 bases between them. The germline V gene encodes CDR1 SGHAT and CDR2 FQNNGV. This CDR3 is built from 15 residues.

The chain combines TRBV13 with TRBJ2-3; 13 positions agree with TRBD2. Germline CDR1 and CDR2: PRHDT and FYEKMQ (reference sequence). CDR3 length: 20 residues. The J segment lost 1 base and the V segment lost 4 bases, leaving 14 bases of the junction unmatched. The CDR3, as DNA: TGTGCCAGCAGCTCCACTAGCGGGGGGGCTGGGCGTCTAGGCACAGATACGCAGTATTTT. Amino acids: CASSSTSGGAGRLGTDTQYF.

The chain has TRBV27 and TRBJ1-1, with D perhaps matching TRBD1 (5 bases). CDR1 MNHEY and CDR2 SMNVEV come from the germline V gene (reference sequence). The CDR3 sequence is 15 residues long. V lost 6 bases, J lost 1 base, and 15 bases lay in between. The CDR3 region is CASSLLSGGNTEAFF. The DNA of the CDR3 is TGTGCCAGCAGCTTGCTCAGCGGGGGGAACACTGAAGCTTTCTTT.